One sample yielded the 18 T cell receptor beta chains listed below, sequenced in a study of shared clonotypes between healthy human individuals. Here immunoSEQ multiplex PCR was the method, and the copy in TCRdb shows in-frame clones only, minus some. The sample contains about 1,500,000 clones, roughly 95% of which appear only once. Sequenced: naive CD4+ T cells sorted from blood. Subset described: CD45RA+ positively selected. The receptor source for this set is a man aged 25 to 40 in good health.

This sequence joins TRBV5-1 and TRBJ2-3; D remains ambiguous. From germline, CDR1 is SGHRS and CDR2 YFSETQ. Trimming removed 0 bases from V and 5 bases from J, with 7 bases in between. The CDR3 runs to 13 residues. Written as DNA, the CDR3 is TGCGCCAGCAGCTTGGAAGGCCAAGATACGCAGTATTTT. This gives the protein CASSLEGQDTQYF.

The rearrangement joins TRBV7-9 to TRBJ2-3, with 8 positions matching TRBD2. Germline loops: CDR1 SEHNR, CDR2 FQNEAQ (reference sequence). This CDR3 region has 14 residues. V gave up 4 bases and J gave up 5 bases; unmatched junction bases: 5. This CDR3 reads CASSSTGGIDTQYF. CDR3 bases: TGTGCCAGCAGCTCGACGGGAGGGATAGATACGCAGTATTTT.

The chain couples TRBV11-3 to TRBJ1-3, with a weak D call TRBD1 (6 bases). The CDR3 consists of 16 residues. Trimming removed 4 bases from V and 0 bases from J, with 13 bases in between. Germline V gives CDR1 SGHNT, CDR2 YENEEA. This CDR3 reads CASSSTGLGSGNTIYF. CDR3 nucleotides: TGTGCCAGCAGCTCAACAGGGTTAGGCTCTGGAAACACCATATATTTT.

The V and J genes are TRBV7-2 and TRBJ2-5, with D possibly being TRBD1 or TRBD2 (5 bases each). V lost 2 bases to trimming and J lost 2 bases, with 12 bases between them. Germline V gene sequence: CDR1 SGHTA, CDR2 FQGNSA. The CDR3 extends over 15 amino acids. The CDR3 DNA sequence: TGTGCCAGCAGCTTAAGGGACCGCTTGCAAGAGACCCAGTACTTC. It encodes CASSLRDRLQETQYF.

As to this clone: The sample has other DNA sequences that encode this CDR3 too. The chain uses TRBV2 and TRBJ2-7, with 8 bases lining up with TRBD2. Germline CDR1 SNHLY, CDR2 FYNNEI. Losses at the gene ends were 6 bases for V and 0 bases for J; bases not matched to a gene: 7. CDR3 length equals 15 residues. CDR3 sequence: CASRATSGSSYEQYF. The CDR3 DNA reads TGTGCCAGCAGGGCTACTAGCGGTAGCTCCTACGAGCAGTACTTC.

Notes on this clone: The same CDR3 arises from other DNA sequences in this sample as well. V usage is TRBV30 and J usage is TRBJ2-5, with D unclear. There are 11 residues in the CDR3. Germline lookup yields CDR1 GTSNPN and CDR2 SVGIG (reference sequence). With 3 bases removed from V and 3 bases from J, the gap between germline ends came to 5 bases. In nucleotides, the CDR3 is TGTGCCTGGAGCCCGAAAGAGACCCAGTACTTC. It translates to CAWSPKETQYF.

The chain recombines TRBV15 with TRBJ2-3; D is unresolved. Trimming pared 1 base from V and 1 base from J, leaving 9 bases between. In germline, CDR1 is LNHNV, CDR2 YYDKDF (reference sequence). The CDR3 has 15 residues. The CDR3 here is CATSRAGGGTDTQYF. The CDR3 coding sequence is TGTGCCACCAGCAGAGCCGGTGGGGGCACAGATACGCAGTATTTT.

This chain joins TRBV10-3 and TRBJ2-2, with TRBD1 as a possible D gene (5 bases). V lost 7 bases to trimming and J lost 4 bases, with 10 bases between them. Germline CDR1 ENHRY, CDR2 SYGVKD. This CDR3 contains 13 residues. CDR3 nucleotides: TGTGCCATCACCAGGGCGGTCACCGGGGAGCTGTTTTTT. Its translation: CAITRAVTGELFF.

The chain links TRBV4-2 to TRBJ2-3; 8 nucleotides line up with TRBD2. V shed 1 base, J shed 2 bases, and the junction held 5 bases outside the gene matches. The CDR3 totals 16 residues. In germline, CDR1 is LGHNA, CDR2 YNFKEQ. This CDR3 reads CASSQASGGYTDTQYF. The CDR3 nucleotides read TGTGCCAGCAGCCAAGCCAGCGGGGGATACACAGATACGCAGTATTTT.

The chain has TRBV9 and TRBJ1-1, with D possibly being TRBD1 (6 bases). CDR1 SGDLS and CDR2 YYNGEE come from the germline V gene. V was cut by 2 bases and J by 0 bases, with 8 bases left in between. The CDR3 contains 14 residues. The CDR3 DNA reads TGTGCCAGCAGCGTGAGACAGGTGAACACTGAAGCTTTCTTT. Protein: CASSVRQVNTEAFF.

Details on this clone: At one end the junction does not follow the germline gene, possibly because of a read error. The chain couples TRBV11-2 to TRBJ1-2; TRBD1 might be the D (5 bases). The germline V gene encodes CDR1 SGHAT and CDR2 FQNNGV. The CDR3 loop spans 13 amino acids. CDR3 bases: TGTGCCAGCAGCTCCTGGGGGGAGGAGTCCGGCCTCTTC. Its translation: CASSSWGEESGLF.

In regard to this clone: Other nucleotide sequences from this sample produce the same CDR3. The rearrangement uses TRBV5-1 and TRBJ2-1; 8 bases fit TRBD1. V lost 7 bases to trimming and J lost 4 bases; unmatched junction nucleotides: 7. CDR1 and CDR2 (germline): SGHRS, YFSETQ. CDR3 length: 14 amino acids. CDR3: CASSRQGAYNEQFF. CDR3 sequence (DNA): TGCGCCAGCTCACGTCAGGGGGCTTACAATGAGCAGTTCTTC. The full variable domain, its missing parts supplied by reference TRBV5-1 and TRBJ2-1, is KAGVTQTPRYLIKTRGQQVTLSCSPISGHRSVSWYQQTPGQGLQFLFEYFSETQRNKGNFPGRFSGRQFSNSRSEMNVSTLELGDSALYLCASSRQGAYNEQFFGPGTRLTVL.

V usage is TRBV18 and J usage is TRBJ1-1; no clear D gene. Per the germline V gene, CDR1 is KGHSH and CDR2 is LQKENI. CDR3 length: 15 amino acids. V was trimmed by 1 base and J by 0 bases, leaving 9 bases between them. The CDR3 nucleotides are TGTGCCAGCTCACCACAGGGTCCCATGAACACTGAAGCTTTCTTT. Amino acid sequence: CASSPQGPMNTEAFF.

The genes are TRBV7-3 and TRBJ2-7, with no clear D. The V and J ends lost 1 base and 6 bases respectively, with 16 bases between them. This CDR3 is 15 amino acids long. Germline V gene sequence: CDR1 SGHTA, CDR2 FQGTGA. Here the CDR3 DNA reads TGTGCCAGCAGCTTAATTCCAGCGTATGATTCCGAGCAGTACTTC. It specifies CASSLIPAYDSEQYF.

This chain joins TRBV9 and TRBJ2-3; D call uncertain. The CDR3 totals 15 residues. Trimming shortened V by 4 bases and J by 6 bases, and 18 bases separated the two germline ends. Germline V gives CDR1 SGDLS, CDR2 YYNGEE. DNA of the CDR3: TGTGCCAGCAGCCCCCGGGTAGTGCTAGGGGATACGCAGTATTTT. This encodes CASSPRVVLGDTQYF.

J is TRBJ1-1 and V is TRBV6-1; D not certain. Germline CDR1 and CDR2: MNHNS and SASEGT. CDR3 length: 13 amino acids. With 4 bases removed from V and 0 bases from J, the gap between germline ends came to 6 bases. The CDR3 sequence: CASSVLMNTEAFF. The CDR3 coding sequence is TGTGCCAGCAGTGTACTAATGAACACTGAAGCTTTCTTT.

Here the CDR3 reads CASSLGLAGVPNEQFF. CDR3 bases: TGTGCCAGCAGCTTAGGCCTAGCGGGAGTTCCCAATGAGCAGTTCTTC. This chain joins TRBV13 and TRBJ2-1; 10 nucleotides match TRBD2. The CDR3 is 16 amino acids. CDR1 PRHDT and CDR2 FYEKMQ come from the germline V gene (reference sequence). V trimming: 0 bases; J trimming: 6 bases; junction bases outside the gene matches: 5.

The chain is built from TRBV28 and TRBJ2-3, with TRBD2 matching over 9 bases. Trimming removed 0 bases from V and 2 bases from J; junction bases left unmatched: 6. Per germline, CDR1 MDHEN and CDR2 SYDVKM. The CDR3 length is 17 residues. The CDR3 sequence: CASSLWEASGNTDTQYF. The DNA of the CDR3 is TGTGCCAGCAGTTTATGGGAAGCTAGCGGGAACACAGATACGCAGTATTTT.